This passage covers 27 T cell receptor beta chains from one sample sequenced in a study of blood T cells in healthy people across ages. Together with a sample-barcoded 5' primer, a J-beta primer mix was included in a second PCR lasting about 7 to 12 cycles. Each CDR3 protein gets one entry after TCRdb re-called the 5' RACE reads with MiXCR. The sample comprises 890,000 or so distinct CDR3 sequences, around two thirds of which are singletons, and 25% to 35% rests with the top ten. Sequenced input: blood. Receptors originate from a man aged 25-40 years in good health.

The V gene is TRBV10-3, the J gene TRBJ2-6; 7 nucleotides line up with TRBD1. The CDR3 spans 19 residues. J was trimmed by 0 bases and V by 0 bases; bases with no gene match: 8. CDR1 and CDR2 from the germline V gene are ENHRY and SYGVKD. The CDR3 DNA reads TGTGCCATCAGTGAGTCGCAGGGGGTGGTACACTCTGGGGCCAACGTCCTGACTTTC. Its protein is CAISESQGVVHSGANVLTF.

The V gene is TRBV6-5, the J gene TRBJ2-5, with 11 bases fitting TRBD2. From germline, CDR1 is MNHEY and CDR2 SVGAGI. This CDR3 spans 16 amino acids. After removal of 6 bases from V and 5 bases from J, the junction contained 11 bases not matched to a gene. The CDR3 reads CASRINSGGALETQYF. The CDR3 DNA is TGTGCCAGCAGGATAAATAGCGGGGGGGCGTTGGAGACCCAGTACTTC.

The V gene is TRBV27, the J gene TRBJ2-2; TRBD2 is a possible D gene (7 bases). Germline V lookup: CDR1 MNHEY, CDR2 SMNVEV (reference sequence). V was clipped by 10 bases and J by 5 bases, with 29 bases between them. The CDR3 is 18 residues long. The CDR3 protein is CATTRLGGGPAGTGELFF. The CDR3, as DNA: TGTGCCACTACCAGGTTGGGGGGGGGGCCGGCAGGGACCGGGGAGCTGTTTTTT.

This chain links TRBV3-1 with TRBJ2-1; possible D gene TRBD1, 6 bases. CDR3 length equals 15 residues. CDR1 LGHDT and CDR2 YNNKEL come from the germline V gene (reference sequence). V was clipped by 3 bases and J by 7 bases, with 16 bases between them. DNA of the CDR3: TGTGCCAGCAGCCACAGATGGGGGCAAGGGAATGAGCAGTTCTTC. Translating it yields CASSHRWGQGNEQFF.

The chain uses TRBV7-2 and TRBJ2-3; 8 positions match TRBD2. Looked up from germline, CDR1 is SGHTA and CDR2 is FQGNSA. V shed 4 bases and J 6 bases; nucleotides not matched to a gene: 9. The CDR3 extends over 15 amino acids. The CDR3 coding sequence is TGTGCCAGCAGCTATAATAGCGGGGCCCCGGATACGCAGTATTTT. Translating gives CASSYNSGAPDTQYF.

This chain joins TRBV18 and TRBJ2-7; TRBD1 matches at 10 bases. The germline V gene has CDR1 KGHSH and CDR2 LQKENI. This CDR3 has 14 amino acids. J was trimmed by 7 bases and V by 6 bases; bases with no gene match: 9. DNA for the CDR3: TGTGCCAGCTCTCCGGGACAGGGGAACAATGAGCAGTACTTC. It encodes CASSPGQGNNEQYF.

The CDR3 coding sequence is TGTGCCAGCAGTGCACGAATCCAGGGTAGGAACTATGGCTACACCTTC. This sequence encodes CASSARIQGRNYGYTF. The chain combines TRBV6-1 with TRBJ1-2, with D maybe TRBD1 (5 bases). CDR1 is MNHNS, CDR2 SASEGT, per germline. Trimming removed 4 bases at V and 2 bases at J, with 17 bases between. The length of the CDR3 is 16 residues.

The chain couples TRBV5-6 to TRBJ2-3; D ambiguous. V shed 0 bases and J shed 1 base, with 6 bases lying between them. The CDR3 length is 14 residues. CDR1 and CDR2 from the germline V gene are SGHDT and YYEEEE. As DNA, the CDR3 is TGTGCCAGCAGCTTGGGAAGCGGCACAGATACGCAGTATTTT. It codes for CASSLGSGTDTQYF.

The chain joins TRBV10-3 to TRBJ2-6, with TRBD2 matching over 8 bases. This CDR3 has 20 residues. CDR1 is ENHRY, CDR2 SYGVKD, per germline. J was trimmed by 0 bases and V by 5 bases; bases with no gene match: 15. Here the CDR3 reads CAISPGLGIGGNSGANVLTF. The CDR3, as DNA: TGTGCCATCAGTCCGGGACTAGGAATTGGAGGAAACTCTGGGGCCAACGTCCTGACTTTC.

The chain uses TRBV9 and TRBJ2-7; D is perhaps TRBD1 (6 bases). V was trimmed by 0 bases and J by 6 bases, leaving 16 bases between them. This CDR3 has 15 amino acids. CDR1 is SGDLS and CDR2 is YYNGEE in the germline V gene. The CDR3: CASSVVGTNFGEQYF. CDR3 nucleotides: TGTGCCAGCAGCGTAGTGGGGACAAACTTCGGCGAGCAGTACTTC.

The V and J genes are TRBV28 and TRBJ2-5; 9 bases are shared with TRBD2. The end of the DNA aligns better with TRBJ2-7, so the J call may be wrong. The CDR3 totals 15 residues. CDR1 is MDHEN and CDR2 is SYDVKM in the germline V gene. The CDR3 nucleotides read TGTGCCAGCAGCCTAGGCAGCGGGGGGCCGTCCGAGCAGTACTTC. Translated, it gives CASSLGSGGPSEQYF.

This rearrangement joins TRBV28 to TRBJ2-6; tentative D call: TRBD2 (6 bases). V gave up 6 bases and J gave up 4 bases, with 16 bases separating them. CDR3 length: 16 amino acids. CDR1 and CDR2 from the germline V gene are MDHEN and SYDVKM. The CDR3 protein is CASSGGEVVGANVLTF. The CDR3 DNA is TGTGCCAGCAGCGGGGGTGAGGTAGTCGGGGCCAACGTCCTGACTTTC.

The chain carries TRBV7-9 and TRBJ2-4, with a weak D call TRBD1 (5 bases). The DNA end lines up better with TRBJ2-5; the J call may be wrong. Looked up from germline, CDR1 is SEHNR and CDR2 is FQNEAQ (reference sequence). There are 14 residues in the CDR3. The CDR3 loop is CASSLEGWKETQYF. The CDR3 DNA reads TGTGCCAGCAGCTTAGAGGGGTGGAAAGAGACCCAGTACTTC.

The table lists this clonotype with many counts. The chain links TRBV9 to TRBJ2-1; D gene uncertain. V was clipped by 3 bases and J by 5 bases, with 3 bases between them. CDR3 length: 11 residues. Germline CDR1 and CDR2: SGDLS and YYNGEE. CDR3 in amino acids: CASSANNEQFF. The CDR3 coding sequence is TGTGCCAGCAGCGCTAACAATGAGCAGTTCTTC. Together with reference TRBV9 and TRBJ2-1, the CDR3 gives the full variable domain: DSGVTQTPKHLITATGQRVTLRCSPRSGDLSVYWYQQSLDQGLQFLIQYYNGEERAKGNILERFSAQQFPDLHSELNLSSLELGDSALYFCASSANNEQFFGPGTRLTVL.

This rearrangement joins TRBV15 to TRBJ2-5; no definite D call. TRBJ2-7 matches the DNA end more closely, so the J call is doubtful. The CDR3 runs to 16 residues. The germline CDR1 and CDR2 sequences are LNHNV and YYDKDF (reference sequence). The CDR3 sequence: CATSRDRGESSYEQYF. CDR3 DNA sequence: TGTGCCACCAGCAGAGATCGAGGTGAAAGCTCCTACGAGCAGTACTTC.

The chain combines TRBV6-2 or TRBV6-3 with TRBJ2-1; D gene ambiguous. The CDR3 has 12 amino acids. Trimming left V 3 bases short and J 7 bases short, with 7 bases between. CDR1 is MNHEY and CDR2 is SVGEGT in the germline V gene. In DNA form, the CDR3 reads TGTGCCAGCAGTTATATATTAAATGAGCAGTTCTTC. Encoded protein: CASSYILNEQFF.

This clonotype is a singleton in its sample. The J gene is TRBJ2-2, the V gene TRBV25-1, with TRBD1 matching 10 bases. CDR1 and CDR2 from the germline V gene are MGHDK and SYGVNS. V shed 5 bases and J 2 bases; nucleotides not matched to a gene: 5. The CDR3 extends over 16 amino acids. The CDR3 nucleotides read TGTGCCAGCAGTTACCCGACAGGGGGCAACACCGGGGAGCTGTTTTTT. This gives the protein CASSYPTGGNTGELFF.

This clonotype appeared a few times. V usage is TRBV10-3 and J usage is TRBJ2-5, with D possibly matching TRBD2 (5 bases). Per the germline V gene, CDR1 is ENHRY and CDR2 is SYGVKD. V was pared by 3 bases and J by 2 bases, with 22 bases between. This CDR3 has 18 amino acids. The CDR3 here is CAISESTAGLLGQETQYF. The CDR3 nucleotides are TGTGCCATCAGTGAATCCACCGCCGGACTCCTCGGGCAAGAGACCCAGTACTTC.

This clonotype was detected only a few times. V usage is TRBV7-3 and J usage is TRBJ1-2; D is unclear. Germline CDR1 reads SGHTA; CDR2 reads FQGTGA. The V gene lost 4 bases and the J gene lost 4 bases, with 10 bases spanning the gap. This CDR3 is built from 13 residues. CDR3 bases: TGTGCCAGCAGCTCCACGACGGTCTATGGCTACACCTTC. It specifies CASSSTTVYGYTF. The full variable domain, in which reference TRBV7-3 and TRBJ1-2 provide the parts outside the CDR3, is GAGVSQTPSNKVTEKGKYVELRCDPISGHTALYWYRQSLGQGPEFLIYFQGTGAADDSGLPNDRFFAVRPEGSVSTLKIQRTERGDSAVYLCASSSTTVYGYTFGSGTRLTVV.

DNA for the CDR3: TGCAGTGCTCCGCAAGAGCTCGACCTTCTCTACGAGCAGTACTTC. Translating it yields CSAPQELDLLYEQYF. The rearrangement joins TRBV20-1 to TRBJ2-7; D unclear. The CDR3 spans 15 residues. V lost 5 bases to trimming and J lost 3 bases, with 20 bases between them. Per the germline V gene, CDR1 is DFQATT and CDR2 is SNEGSKA (reference sequence).

This sequence joins TRBV15 and TRBJ2-3; D possibly corresponds to TRBD2 (7 bases). Deletions cut 0 bases from V and 4 bases from J, with 11 bases between. This CDR3 contains 15 residues. Germline lookup yields CDR1 LNHNV and CDR2 YYDKDF (reference sequence). The CDR3, as DNA: TGTGCCACCAGCAGAGACGCGGGGGCCCCAGATACGCAGTATTTT. This encodes CATSRDAGAPDTQYF.

The table lists this clonotype with a count of one. One end of the junction fails to match germline, which may point to a read error. V usage is TRBV7-3 and J usage is TRBJ2-1; TRBD1 matches 8 bases. Germline V gives CDR1 SGHTA, CDR2 FQGTGA. CDR3 length: 15 amino acids. This CDR3 is CASSSTGGYYNEQFF. CDR3 sequence (DNA): TGCGCCAGCAGCTCTACAGGGGGTTACTACAATGAGCAGTTCTTC.

Remarks on this clonotype: At one end the junction does not follow the germline gene, possibly because of a read error. The gene calls are TRBV5-6 and TRBJ2-4; D may be TRBD2 (5 bases). The J call is in doubt because the DNA end fits TRBJ2-7 better. The CDR3 runs 15 residues. In germline, CDR1 is SGHDT, CDR2 YYEEEE. The DNA for the CDR3 is TGCGCCAGCAGCTCCTCTCCGGGAACCACCTACGAGCAGTACTTC. This gives the protein CASSSSPGTTYEQYF.

The rearrangement links TRBV29-1 to TRBJ2-7; a weak D match, TRBD1 (5 bases). The germline V and J ends were trimmed by 5 bases and 0 bases, with 11 bases remaining between them. Germline V gene data show CDR1 as SQVTM and CDR2 as ANQGSEA. This CDR3 is built from 13 residues. The CDR3 region has the DNA TGCAGCGTTATCTATCAGGGCTCCTACGAGCAGTACTTC. Its protein product is CSVIYQGSYEQYF.

The genes are TRBV15 and TRBJ2-3, with TRBD1 matching over 9 bases. From germline, CDR1 is LNHNV and CDR2 YYDKDF (reference sequence). The CDR3 covers 14 residues. Unmatched junction bases numbered 4, after V lost 8 bases and J lost 1 base. The DNA for the CDR3 is TGTGCCACCTCCAGGGACAGGGGCACAGATACGCAGTATTTT. Encoded protein: CATSRDRGTDTQYF.

The chain employs TRBV4-3 and TRBJ2-1; the match to TRBD2 covers 9 bases. The junction had 0 bases not matched to a gene; V was cut back by 0 bases and J by 3 bases. CDR3 length: 15 residues. Germline-derived CDR1 and CDR2 are LGHNA and YSLEER. The CDR3 reads CASSQELAGYNEQFF. The CDR3 DNA follows: TGCGCCAGCAGCCAAGAACTAGCGGGCTACAATGAGCAGTTCTTC.

The chain uses TRBV20-1 and TRBJ2-5; possible D gene TRBD2, 6 bases. Looked up from germline, CDR1 is DFQATT and CDR2 is SNEGSKA (reference sequence). Between the trimmed V and J ends, which lost 5 bases and 1 base, there was a span of 11 bases. This CDR3 is 13 amino acids long. The CDR3 nucleotides are TGCAGTGCTGCCCGGGGGAGCCAAGAGACCCAGTACTTC. Amino acids: CSAARGSQETQYF.